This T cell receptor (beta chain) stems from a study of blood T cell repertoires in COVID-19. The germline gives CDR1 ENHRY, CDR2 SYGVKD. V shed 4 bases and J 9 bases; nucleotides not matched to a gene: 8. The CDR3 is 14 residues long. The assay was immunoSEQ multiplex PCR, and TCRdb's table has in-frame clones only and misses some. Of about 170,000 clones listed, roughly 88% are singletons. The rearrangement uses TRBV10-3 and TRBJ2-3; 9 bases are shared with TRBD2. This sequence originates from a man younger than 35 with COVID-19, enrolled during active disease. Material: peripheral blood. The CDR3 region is CAISGSGSTDTQYF. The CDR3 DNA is TGTGCCATCAGTGGTAGCGGGAGTACGGACACGCAGTATTTT.